Following are 11 T cell receptor beta chains from one sample sequenced in a study of blood T cell repertoires in COVID-19. Data came from immunoSEQ multiplex PCR; TCRdb stores just in-frame clones and leaves some out. This table holds roughly 60,000 clones, roughly 80% found once. The specimen was peripheral blood. The receptors derive from a human donor in a cohort sampled during active COVID-19.

The V call is TRBV5-1, the J call TRBJ2-1, with TRBD1 matching over 7 bases. This CDR3 region has 15 residues. CDR1 and CDR2 (germline): SGHRS, YFSETQ. Trimming took 5 bases from V and 1 from J; bases not matched to a gene: 6. The CDR3 bases are TGCGCCAGCAGGTTATTGACAGGGTCCTACAATGAGCAGTTCTTC. This translates into CASRLLTGSYNEQFF.

In regard to this clone: Other DNA sequences of this sample code for an identical CDR3. This rearrangement joins TRBV5-1 to TRBJ2-5, with TRBD1 matching 9 bases. The CDR3 consists of 13 residues. Germline V gene data show CDR1 as SGHRS and CDR2 as YFSETQ. V lost 2 bases to trimming and J lost 5 bases; unmatched junction nucleotides: 1. The CDR3 sequence: CASSFGQGETQYF. The CDR3 DNA is TGCGCCAGCAGCTTCGGACAGGGGGAGACCCAGTACTTC.

The CDR3 coding sequence is TGTGCCAGCAGCTGGGGGAGTAGGGGGAATGAGCAGTTCTTC. This encodes CASSWGSRGNEQFF. The V gene is TRBV5-5, the J gene TRBJ2-1; a weak D match, TRBD1 (6 bases). This CDR3 is built from 14 residues. The ends were cut back, 3 bases at V and 7 bases at J, with 14 bases in the middle. Germline CDR1 and CDR2: SGHKS and YYEKEE (reference sequence).

The chain uses TRBV7-2 and TRBJ1-1; a possible D gene is TRBD1 (5 bases). This CDR3 has 17 residues. Deletions cut 0 bases from V and 0 bases from J, with 14 bases between. Germline lookup yields CDR1 SGHTA and CDR2 FQGNSA. The CDR3, as DNA: TGTGCCAGCAGCTTAGCGCTGGGGGGTACTATGAACACTGAAGCTTTCTTT. This translates into CASSLALGGTMNTEAFF.

The chain recombines TRBV4-3 with TRBJ2-3, with D possibly matching TRBD1 (6 bases). This CDR3 has 15 residues. V lost 8 bases and J lost 6, with 21 bases in between. Germline CDR1 LGHNA, CDR2 YSLEER. The CDR3 here is CASQQYRAPADTQYF. CDR3 bases: TGCGCCAGCCAACAATACAGGGCCCCGGCGGATACGCAGTATTTT.

This clone has just a few counts. The chain is built from TRBV5-1 and TRBJ2-7; D perhaps matches TRBD1 (6 bases). Trimming pared 0 bases from V and 5 bases from J, leaving 9 bases between. Germline CDR1 SGHRS, CDR2 YFSETQ. The CDR3 extends over 13 amino acids. The CDR3 region is CASSLAGVDEQYF. CDR3 bases: TGCGCCAGCAGCTTGGCAGGGGTTGACGAGCAGTACTTC.

V usage is TRBV28 and J usage is TRBJ2-3, with TRBD1 identical over 8 bases. V gave up 7 bases and J gave up 2 bases; unmatched junction bases: 8. CDR3 length equals 15 residues. CDR1 is MDHEN and CDR2 is SYDVKM in the germline V gene. CDR3 sequence: CASTRGQGNTDTQYF. The CDR3 region has the DNA TGTGCCAGCACCAGGGGGCAGGGTAACACAGATACGCAGTATTTT.

The V and J genes are TRBV6-6 and TRBJ1-2, with TRBD1 matching over 8 bases. Germline V gene lookup returns CDR1 MNHNY and CDR2 SVGAGI (reference sequence). With 6 bases clipped from V and 7 bases from J, the junction kept 7 bases outside the gene matches. This CDR3 contains 13 residues. The CDR3 DNA reads as TGTGCCAGCAGCTCCGCAGGGGGCGCTGGCTACACCTTC. This translates into CASSSAGGAGYTF.

The gene calls are TRBV5-1 and TRBJ2-6, with D possibly TRBD2 on 6 matching bases. V was pared by 0 bases and J by 2 bases, with 12 bases between. The germline gives CDR1 SGHRS, CDR2 YFSETQ. This CDR3 has 17 amino acids. The CDR3 sequence: CASSLASGVTGANVLTF. The CDR3 bases are TGCGCCAGCAGCTTGGCCTCGGGGGTAACTGGGGCCAACGTCCTGACTTTC. Full variable domain (remainder filled in from reference TRBV5-1 and TRBJ2-6): KAGVTQTPRYLIKTRGQQVTLSCSPISGHRSVSWYQQTPGQGLQFLFEYFSETQRNKGNFPGRFSGRQFSNSRSEMNVSTLELGDSALYLCASSLASGVTGANVLTFGAGSRLTVL.

This clone turned up a few times. The rearrangement joins TRBV27 to TRBJ1-2; D uncertain. Germline CDR1 and CDR2: MNHEY and SMNVEV (reference sequence). The CDR3 sequence is 13 residues long. Trimming stripped 4 bases from V and 8 bases from J, with 14 bases between. CDR3 loop: CASSSLPTLGYTF. The CDR3 DNA reads as TGTGCCAGCAGTTCCCTCCCAACTCTCGGCTACACCTTC.

V usage is TRBV10-3 and J usage is TRBJ2-7; TRBD1 agrees at 10 bases. Germline assignment: CDR1 ENHRY and CDR2 SYGVKD. Trimming removed 6 bases from V and 1 base from J; junction bases left unmatched: 6. The CDR3 contains 15 residues. The CDR3 DNA is TGTGCCATCAGAGCCGGGACAGGGGAATCCTACGAGCAGTACTTC. Its translation is CAIRAGTGESYEQYF.